The clone carrying this T cell receptor (beta chain) was seen a few times. No antigen is known for it. The data were taken from a study of PD-1 blockade in classical Hodgkin lymphoma. Germline CDR1 MDHEN, CDR2 SYDVKM. The CDR3 sequence is 13 residues long. Deletions cut 6 bases from V and 4 bases from J, with 13 bases between. The time point was: cycle 4 day 1 (C4D1), after less than 7 weeks of nivolumab. Each patient's relapse followed autologous stem cell transplantation, and brentuximab vedotin exposure varied. Isolation of CD4+ T cells from thawed PBMCs was performed by magnetic negative selection. Study results and caveats: The study found that TCR diversity rose significantly by C4D1 in CD4+ but not CD8+ cells. Newly diagnosed patients and complete responders had comparable diversity at baseline.

This table comes from immunoSEQ multiplex PCR, and its TCRdb copy is limited to in-frame clones, with some not included. The sample consists of around 30,000 clones, 86% of them appearing once. This clonotype was obtained from a human donor with classical Hodgkin lymphoma. V and J are TRBV28 and TRBJ2-7; a weak D match, TRBD1 (6 bases). The sample consisted of CD4+ T cells from blood, taken before the fourth cycle of nivolumab. The CDR3, as DNA: TGTGCCAGCAGGGGACCACAGGGTTACGAGCAGTACTTC. Its translation is CASRGPQGYEQYF.